These 19 T cell receptor beta chains originate from one sample sequenced in a study of naive and memory T cell subsets. Sample treatment: skin biopsy from PPD injection site in Mantoux-positive individual. A UMI-containing oligonucleotide was joined by 3' ligation to the TCR cDNA template. The SP2 primer and nested alpha and beta constant region primers amplified ligated cDNA in four rounds. TCRdb used MiXCR to reprocess the UMI-ligation and nested PCR reads, holding one entry per CDR3 protein. The data show some 30,000 distinct CDR3 sequences, with more than 6.5% seen just once and roughly 3.3% held by the top ten. The sample was skin, taken from a tuberculin skin test site. These receptors came from an adult in good health.

This clonotype appeared many times. The CDR3 nucleotides read TGCGCCAGCAGCCAAGAATCGCGGGAGTCCTACGAGCAGTACTTC. It is translated as CASSQESRESYEQYF. This chain connects TRBV4-1 to TRBJ2-7; 7 bases are a match to TRBD2. J gave up 1 base and V 0 bases, and 3 bases lay outside the gene matches. CDR1 and CDR2 from the germline V gene are MGHRA and YSYEKL. The CDR3 has 15 amino acids.

The sample holds many counts of this clonotype. This sequence joins TRBV25-1 and TRBJ2-1; 10 bases align to TRBD2. Trimming removed 3 bases from V and 8 bases from J; junction bases left unmatched: 7. The CDR3 sequence is 15 residues long. Germline V lookup: CDR1 MGHDK, CDR2 SYGVNS. The CDR3 nucleotides read TGTGCCAGCAGTGAGCCGGGACTAGCGATCCATGAGCAGTTCTTC. Translated, it gives CASSEPGLAIHEQFF.

This clonotype was detected ten times or more. The chain carries TRBV6-1 and TRBJ2-1; D perhaps matches TRBD2 (5 bases). The CDR3 totals 16 residues. The germline CDR1 and CDR2 sequences are MNHNS and SASEGT. Trimming took 3 bases from V and 0 from J, leaving 12 bases between them. The DNA of the CDR3 is TGTGCCAGCAGTGACGAAGCGGCCGACTCCTACAATGAGCAGTTCTTC. Its protein product is CASSDEAADSYNEQFF.

This clonotype was counted ten times or more. V is TRBV7-3 and J is TRBJ1-1; maybe TRBD1 (6 bases). The V gene lost 6 bases and the J gene lost 5 bases, with 19 bases spanning the gap. The CDR3 contains 15 residues. Germline V gene sequence: CDR1 SGHTA, CDR2 FQGTGA. The CDR3 DNA reads TGTGCCAGCAGTCCGGCGGGGGGCGGATGGACTGAAGCTTTCTTT. Translated, it gives CASSPAGGGWTEAFF. The full variable domain, completed using reference TRBV7-3 and TRBJ1-1, is GAGVSQTPSNKVTEKGKYVELRCDPISGHTALYWYRQSLGQGPEFLIYFQGTGAADDSGLPNDRFFAVRPEGSVSTLKIQRTERGDSAVYLCASSPAGGGWTEAFFGQGTRLTVV.

The chain employs TRBV27 and TRBJ2-3, with 10 positions matching TRBD2. Germline values: CDR1 MNHEY, CDR2 SMNVEV (reference sequence). With 4 bases clipped from V and 8 bases from J, the junction kept 18 bases outside the gene matches. The CDR3 is 18 amino acids. The CDR3 nucleotides read TGTGCCAGCAGTTCAAACCGAGCGGGGGGGCTCGTTTTTGGTACGCAGTATTTT. Its protein is CASSSNRAGGLVFGTQYF.

The rearrangement joins TRBV20-1 to TRBJ2-6; 7 positions agree with TRBD1. The CDR3 spans 14 residues. The J segment lost 1 base and the V segment lost 3 bases, leaving 0 bases of the junction unmatched. Germline V lookup: CDR1 DFQATT, CDR2 SNEGSKA (reference sequence). The CDR3 region has the DNA TGCAGTGCTAGGGACAGGTCTGGGGCCAACGTCCTGACTTTC. Translated, it gives CSARDRSGANVLTF.

This clonotype was picked up many times. The chain uses TRBV5-5 and TRBJ2-2; 10 nucleotides match TRBD2. With V trimmed by 7 bases and J by 4 bases, 7 bases remained unmatched. The CDR3 is made up of 15 amino acids. CDR1 and CDR2 from the germline V gene are SGHKS and YYEKEE (reference sequence). CDR3 nucleotides: TGTGCCAGCGGGGGGGGGACTAGCGTCACCGGGGAGCTGTTTTTT. Its translation: CASGGGTSVTGELFF.

This clonotype was recorded a few times. This CDR3 reads CASSEEWGQPQHF. The DNA for the CDR3 is TGTGCCAGCAGCGAGGAATGGGGACAGCCCCAGCATTTT. The V call is TRBV6-4, the J call TRBJ1-5, with no clear D. The CDR3 spans 13 residues. Per germline, CDR1 MRHNA and CDR2 SNTAGT. Between the trimmed V and J ends, which lost 6 bases and 7 bases, there was a span of 13 bases.

This clonotype has just a few counts. The chain links TRBV6-5 to TRBJ1-2; D not resolved. V was trimmed by 8 bases and J by 4 bases, leaving 20 bases between them. Germline CDR1 is MNHEY and CDR2 is SVGAGI. There are 15 residues in the CDR3. CDR3 DNA: TGTGCCAGCCGTCGTCGGCGAACTTTTACCTATGGCTACACCTTC. Translation gives CASRRRRTFTYGYTF.

This clonotype was counted between two and nine times. V and J are TRBV11-2 and TRBJ2-2; D gene unclear. V was clipped by 1 base and J by 1 base, with 13 bases between them. There are 17 residues in the CDR3. Germline CDR1 reads SGHAT; CDR2 reads FQNNGV. CDR3 sequence: CASSLGSLWGNTGELFF. CDR3 nucleotide sequence: TGTGCCAGCAGCTTAGGTAGCCTCTGGGGGAACACCGGGGAGCTGTTTTTT.

This clonotype is deemed medium-sized. This chain connects TRBV2 to TRBJ2-3; D remains ambiguous. The germline gives CDR1 SNHLY, CDR2 FYNNEI. V was trimmed by 3 bases and J by 6 bases, leaving 16 bases between them. This CDR3 spans 15 amino acids. CDR3 residues: CASSESPQPGDTQYF. In DNA, the CDR3 is TGTGCCAGCAGTGAGAGTCCGCAACCCGGTGATACGCAGTATTTT.

This chain joins TRBV27 and TRBJ1-4, with TRBD1 matching 7 bases. Germline V gene data show CDR1 as MNHEY and CDR2 as SMNVEV (reference sequence). The CDR3 is 15 amino acids. Trimming took 3 bases from V and 1 from J; bases not matched to a gene: 2. CDR3 amino acids: CASSLRGRTNEKLFF. CDR3 sequence (DNA): TGTGCCAGCAGTTTGAGGGGGCGAACTAATGAAAAACTGTTTTTT.

This clonotype turned up a few times. The chain has TRBV6-1 and TRBJ1-1, with TRBD1 as a possible D gene (6 bases). V gave up 6 bases and J gave up 11 bases, with 19 bases separating them. There are 13 residues in the CDR3. Per germline, CDR1 MNHNS and CDR2 SASEGT. This CDR3 reads CASRWGTQGWAFF. The CDR3 DNA is TGTGCCAGCAGGTGGGGCACACAGGGTTGGGCTTTCTTT.

A few counts support this clonotype. The chain combines TRBV5-1 with TRBJ1-4, with a weak D call TRBD1 (5 bases). The V end lost 4 bases, the J end lost 2 bases, and 9 bases lay between the germline ends. The V gene's germline CDR1 is SGHRS and CDR2 YFSETQ. This CDR3 region has 14 residues. CDR3 sequence reads: CASSRRGTNEKLFF. In DNA form, the CDR3 reads TGCGCCAGCAGCCGGCGGGGCACTAATGAAAAACTGTTTTTT.

This clonotype turned up a few times. The chain links TRBV20-1 to TRBJ2-7; D may be TRBD2 (6 bases). The germline V gene encodes CDR1 DFQATT and CDR2 SNEGSKA (reference sequence). V shed 7 bases and J shed 3 bases, with 10 bases lying between them. The CDR3 loop spans 11 amino acids. The CDR3 region is CSGREGYEQYF. The CDR3 DNA sequence: TGCAGTGGGAGGGAAGGCTACGAGCAGTACTTC.

The sample holds a few counts of this clonotype. This chain joins TRBV6-1 and TRBJ1-4; D ambiguous. This CDR3 contains 13 residues. Trimming cost V 3 bases and J 4 bases, with 6 bases left between them. Germline CDR1 MNHNS, CDR2 SASEGT. In DNA form, the CDR3 reads TGTGCCAGCAGTGAGATGAGTAATGAAAAACTGTTTTTT. It is translated as CASSEMSNEKLFF.

This clonotype came up many times. This chain links TRBV6-1 with TRBJ2-7, with a weak D call TRBD2 (6 bases). Germline V gene sequence: CDR1 MNHNS, CDR2 SASEGT. The CDR3 has 14 residues. Trimming stripped 7 bases from V and 3 bases from J, with 16 bases between. CDR3 sequence: CASNQATGDYEQYF. The CDR3 bases are TGTGCCAGCAATCAGGCGACGGGGGACTACGAGCAGTACTTC.

This clonotype was detected ten times or more. The V and J genes are TRBV11-1 and TRBJ2-2, with a tentative D call TRBD1 (6 bases). In germline, CDR1 is SGHAT, CDR2 FQDESV (reference sequence). The CDR3 is 14 residues long. Between the trimmed V and J ends, which lost 2 bases and 4 bases, there was a span of 8 bases. The CDR3 nucleotides read TGTGCCAGCAGCTTATACAGGGCCACCGGGGAGCTGTTTTTT. It encodes CASSLYRATGELFF.

The sample holds many counts of this clonotype. This chain joins TRBV7-9 and TRBJ1-6; TRBD1 agrees at 7 bases. The CDR3 runs to 16 residues. CDR1 and CDR2 (germline): SEHNR, FQNEAQ (reference sequence). J was trimmed by 9 bases and V by 5 bases; bases with no gene match: 13. The CDR3 sequence: CASSPPSTGKLSPLHF. Written as DNA, the CDR3 is TGTGCCAGCAGCCCACCCTCGACAGGGAAGCTTTCACCCCTCCACTTT.